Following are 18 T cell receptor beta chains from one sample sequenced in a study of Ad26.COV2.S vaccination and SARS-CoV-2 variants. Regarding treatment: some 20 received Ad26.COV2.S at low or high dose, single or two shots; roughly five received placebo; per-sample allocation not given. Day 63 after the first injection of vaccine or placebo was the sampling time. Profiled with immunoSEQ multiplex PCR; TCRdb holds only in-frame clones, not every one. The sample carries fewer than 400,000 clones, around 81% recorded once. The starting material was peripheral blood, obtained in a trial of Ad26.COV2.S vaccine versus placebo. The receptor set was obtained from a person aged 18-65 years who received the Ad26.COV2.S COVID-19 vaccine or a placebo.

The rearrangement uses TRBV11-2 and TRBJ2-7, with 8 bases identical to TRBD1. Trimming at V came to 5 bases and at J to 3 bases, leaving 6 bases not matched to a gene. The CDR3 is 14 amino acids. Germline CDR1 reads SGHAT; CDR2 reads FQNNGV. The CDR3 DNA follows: TGTGCCAGCAGCGCGGGAACAGGGGGCTACGAGCAGTACTTC. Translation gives CASSAGTGGYEQYF.

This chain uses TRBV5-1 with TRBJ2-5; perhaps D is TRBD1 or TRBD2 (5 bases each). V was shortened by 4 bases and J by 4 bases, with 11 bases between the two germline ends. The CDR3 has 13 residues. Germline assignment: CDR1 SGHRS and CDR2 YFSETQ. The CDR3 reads CASSPKGRETQYF. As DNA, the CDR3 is TGCGCCAGCAGCCCGAAGGGGAGAGAGACCCAGTACTTC. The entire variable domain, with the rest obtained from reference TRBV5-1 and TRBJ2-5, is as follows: KAGVTQTPRYLIKTRGQQVTLSCSPISGHRSVSWYQQTPGQGLQFLFEYFSETQRNKGNFPGRFSGRQFSNSRSEMNVSTLELGDSALYLCASSPKGRETQYFGPGTRLLVL.

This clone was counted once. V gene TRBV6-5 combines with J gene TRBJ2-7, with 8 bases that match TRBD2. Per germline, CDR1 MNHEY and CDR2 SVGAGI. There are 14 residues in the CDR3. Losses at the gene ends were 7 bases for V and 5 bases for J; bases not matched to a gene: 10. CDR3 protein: CASTQGMGLDEQYF. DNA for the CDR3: TGTGCCAGCACCCAGGGTATGGGACTAGACGAGCAGTACTTC.

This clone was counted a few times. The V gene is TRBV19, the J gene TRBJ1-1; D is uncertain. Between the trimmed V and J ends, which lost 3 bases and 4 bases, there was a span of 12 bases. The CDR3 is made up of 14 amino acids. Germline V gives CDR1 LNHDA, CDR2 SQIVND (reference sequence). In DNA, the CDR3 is TGTGCCAGTAGTATCGGCCTTGGCCGCACTGAAGCTTTCTTT. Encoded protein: CASSIGLGRTEAFF.

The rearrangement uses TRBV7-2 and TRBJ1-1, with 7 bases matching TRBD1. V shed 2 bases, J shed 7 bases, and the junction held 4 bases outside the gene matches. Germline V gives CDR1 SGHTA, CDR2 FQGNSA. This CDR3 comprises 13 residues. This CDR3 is CASSLPWDSEAFF. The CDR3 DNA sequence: TGTGCCAGCAGCTTACCTTGGGACAGTGAAGCTTTCTTT.

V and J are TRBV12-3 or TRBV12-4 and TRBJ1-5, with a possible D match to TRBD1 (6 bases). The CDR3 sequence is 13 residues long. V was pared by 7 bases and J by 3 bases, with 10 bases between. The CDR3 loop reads CASNGQFNQPQHF. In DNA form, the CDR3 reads TGTGCCAGCAATGGACAGTTCAATCAGCCCCAGCATTTT.

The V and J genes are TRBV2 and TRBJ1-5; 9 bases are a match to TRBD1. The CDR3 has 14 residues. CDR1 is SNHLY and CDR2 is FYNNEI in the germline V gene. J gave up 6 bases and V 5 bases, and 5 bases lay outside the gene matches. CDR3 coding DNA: TGTGCCAGCAGTCTACAGGGGGCCATTCAGCCCCAGCATTTT. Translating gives CASSLQGAIQPQHF.

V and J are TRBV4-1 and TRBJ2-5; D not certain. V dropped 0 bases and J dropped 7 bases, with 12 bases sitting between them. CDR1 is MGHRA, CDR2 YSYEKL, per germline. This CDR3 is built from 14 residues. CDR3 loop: CASSQDSTGWTQYF. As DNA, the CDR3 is TGCGCCAGCAGCCAAGATTCGACCGGATGGACCCAGTACTTC.

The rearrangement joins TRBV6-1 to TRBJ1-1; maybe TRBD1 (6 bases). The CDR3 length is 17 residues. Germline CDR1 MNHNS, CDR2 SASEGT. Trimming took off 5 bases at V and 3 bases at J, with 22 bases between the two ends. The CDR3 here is CASSKGWGAPGDTEAFF. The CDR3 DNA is TGTGCCAGCAGTAAAGGTTGGGGGGCGCCGGGGGACACTGAAGCTTTCTTT.

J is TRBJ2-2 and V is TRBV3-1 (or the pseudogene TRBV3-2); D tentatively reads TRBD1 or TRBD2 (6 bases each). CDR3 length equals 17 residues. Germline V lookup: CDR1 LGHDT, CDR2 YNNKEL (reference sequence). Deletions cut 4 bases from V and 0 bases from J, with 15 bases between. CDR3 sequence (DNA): TGTGCCAGCAGCCTAGAGGGGGGACTTGCGAACACCGGGGAGCTGTTTTTT. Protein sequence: CASSLEGGLANTGELFF.

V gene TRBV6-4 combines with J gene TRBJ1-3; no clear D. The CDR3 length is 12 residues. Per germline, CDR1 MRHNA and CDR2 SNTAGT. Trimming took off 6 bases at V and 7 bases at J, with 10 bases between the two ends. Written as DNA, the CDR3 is TGTGCCAGCAGCTCTACCCCCAACACCATATATTTT. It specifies CASSSTPNTIYF.

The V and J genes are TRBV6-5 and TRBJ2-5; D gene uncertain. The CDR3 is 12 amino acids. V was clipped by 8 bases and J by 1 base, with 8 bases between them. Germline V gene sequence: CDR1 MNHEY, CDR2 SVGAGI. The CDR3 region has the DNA TGTGCCAGCGGAAACATCCAAGAGACCCAGTACTTC. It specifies CASGNIQETQYF.

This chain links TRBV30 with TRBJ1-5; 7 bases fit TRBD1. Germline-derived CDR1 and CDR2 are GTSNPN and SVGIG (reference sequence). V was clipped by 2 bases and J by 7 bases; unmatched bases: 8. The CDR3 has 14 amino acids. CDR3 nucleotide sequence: TGTGCCTGGAGTAAAGGGGGCGCGGGACAGCCCCAGCATTTT. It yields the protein CAWSKGGAGQPQHF.

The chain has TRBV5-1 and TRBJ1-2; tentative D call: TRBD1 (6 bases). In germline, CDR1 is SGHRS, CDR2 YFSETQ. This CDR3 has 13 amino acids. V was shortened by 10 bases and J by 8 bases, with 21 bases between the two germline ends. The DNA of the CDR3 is TGCGCCCGCCGCGGGGGCGGGGGGCACGGCTACACCTTC. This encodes CARRGGGGHGYTF.

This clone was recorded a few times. CDR3 bases: TGTGCCAGCAGTTACCGGGACTACAATGAGCAGTTCTTC. It encodes CASSYRDYNEQFF. The V gene is TRBV6-2 or TRBV6-3, the J gene TRBJ2-1; the D gene is possibly TRBD2 (5 bases). V dropped 2 bases and J dropped 3 bases, with 5 bases sitting between them. The CDR3 has 13 amino acids. Per germline, CDR1 MNHEY and CDR2 SVGEGT.

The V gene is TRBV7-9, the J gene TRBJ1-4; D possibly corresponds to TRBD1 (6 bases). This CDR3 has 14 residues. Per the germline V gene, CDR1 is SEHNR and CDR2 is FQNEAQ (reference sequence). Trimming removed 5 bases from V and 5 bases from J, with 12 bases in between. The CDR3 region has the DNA TGTGCCAGCAGCATAGGGGGGATAAATGAAAAACTGTTTTTT. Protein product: CASSIGGINEKLFF.

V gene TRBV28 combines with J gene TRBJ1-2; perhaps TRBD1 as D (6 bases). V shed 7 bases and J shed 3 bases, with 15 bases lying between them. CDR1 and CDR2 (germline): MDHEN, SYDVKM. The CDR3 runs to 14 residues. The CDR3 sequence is CASTRGGVDYGYTF. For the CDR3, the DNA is TGTGCCAGCACCAGAGGGGGGGTAGACTATGGCTACACCTTC.

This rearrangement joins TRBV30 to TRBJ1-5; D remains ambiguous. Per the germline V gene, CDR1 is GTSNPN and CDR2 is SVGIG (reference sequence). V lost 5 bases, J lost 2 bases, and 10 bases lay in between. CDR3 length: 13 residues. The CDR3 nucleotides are TGTGCCTGGGGCCGACGGGGCAATCAGCCCCAGCATTTT. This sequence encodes CAWGRRGNQPQHF. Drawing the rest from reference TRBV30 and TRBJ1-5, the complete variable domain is SQTIHQWPATLVQPVGSPLSLECTVEGTSNPNLYWYRQAAGRGLQLLFYSVGIGQISSEVPQNLSASRPQDRQFILSSKKLLLSDSGFYLCAWGRRGNQPQHFGDGTRLSIL.